The rows below give T cell receptor beta chains drawn from one sample of a study of T cell responses to AZD1222 COVID-19 vaccine. Only in-frame clones appear in the TCRdb table, and some are missing; sequencing was by immunoSEQ multiplex PCR. The sample shows about 210,000 clones, about 92% of them seen only once. Here the sequenced sample was peripheral blood, taken on day 0 of AZD1222 vaccination. The receptor source for this set is an adult in good health. Both conserved end residues are part of each CDR3. The order of the fields is J gene, clone size, D gene, V gene, CDR3 protein, CDR3 DNA. The D gene is left open where the match is weak. Rows give clone size only sometimes, using once, few, many, or a class for an expanded clone.

>TRBJ2-2|.|.|TRBV4-3
CASSPTEGELTGELFF
TGCGCCAGCAGCCCTACAGAGGGGGAACTCACCGGGGAGCTGTTTTTT
>TRBJ2-5|.|.|TRBV6-2/TRBV6-3
CASSEQGETQYF
TGTGCCAGCAGTGAGCAGGGGGAGACCCAGTACTTC
>TRBJ2-1|.|.|TRBV7-8
CASRPALGLYNEQFF
TGTGCCAGCAGGCCTGCTTTGGGGCTTTACAATGAGCAGTTCTTC
>TRBJ1-4|.|.|TRBV9
CASGEEKLFF
TGTGCCAGCGGGGAGGAAAAACTGTTTTTT
>TRBJ1-3|few|.|TRBV9
CASSVGGILSGNTIYF
TGTGCCAGCAGCGTAGGGGGTATTCTTTCGGGAAACACCATATATTTT
>TRBJ2-1|.|TRBD2|TRBV24-1
CATSDTGTSGGCEQFF
TGTGCCACCAGTGACACCGGGACTAGCGGGGGTTGTGAGCAGTTCTTC
>TRBJ1-2|.|.|TRBV19
CASSLQGIEGYTF
TGTGCCAGTAGTCTTCAGGGGATAGAGGGCTACACCTTC
>TRBJ2-7|.|.|TRBV6-5
CASSYAEGGYEQYF
TGTGCCAGCAGTTACGCGGAGGGTGGCTACGAGCAGTACTTC
>TRBJ1-3|.|.|TRBV7-9
CASSSSSGFSGNTIYF
TGTGCCAGCAGCTCAAGCAGCGGGTTCTCTGGAAACACCATATATTTT
>TRBJ1-4|.|.|TRBV19
CASKSGTNEKLFF
TGTGCCAGCAAATCGGGCACTAATGAAAAACTGTTTTTT
>TRBJ2-1|.|TRBD1|TRBV18
CASSPRTGGNEQFF
TGTGCCAGCTCACCACGGACAGGGGGCAATGAGCAGTTCTTC
>TRBJ2-6|.|.|TRBV7-6
CASSLGNSGANVLTF
TGTGCCAGCAGCTTGGGTAACTCTGGGGCCAACGTCCTGACTTTC
>TRBJ2-3|once|.|TRBV5-4
CASSLWSGTDTQYF
TGTGCCAGCAGCTTGTGGTCGGGCACAGATACGCAGTATTTT
>TRBJ2-3|.|.|TRBV11-2
CASSLSGDTQYF
TGTGCCAGCAGCTTATCGGGAGATACGCAGTATTTT
>TRBJ2-7|.|.|TRBV3-1/TRBV3-2
CASRHQGWGSGEQYF
TGTGCCAGCAGACACCAGGGTTGGGGGTCGGGCGAGCAGTACTTC
>TRBJ2-1|.|TRBD2|TRBV5-1
CASSSLRGSGGNEQFF
TGCGCCAGCAGTAGTCTAAGGGGTAGCGGGGGCAATGAGCAGTTCTTC
>TRBJ1-2|.|.|TRBV7-2
CASNAGGPYGYTF
TGTGCCAGCAACGCCGGGGGACCCTATGGCTACACCTTC
>TRBJ2-7|.|TRBD1|TRBV9
CASSGNRDRGNYEQYF
TGTGCCAGCAGCGGAAACCGGGACAGGGGTAACTACGAGCAGTACTTC
>TRBJ1-2|once|TRBD1|TRBV9
CASSSRQGRDGYTF
TGTGCCAGCAGCTCCCGACAGGGAAGAGATGGCTACACCTTC
>TRBJ1-2|.|TRBD1|TRBV25-1
CASSDPQTGGNYGYTF
TGTGCCAGCAGTGATCCCCAGACAGGGGGGAACTATGGCTACACCTTC
>TRBJ1-1|once|.|TRBV14
CASSLGGMNTEAFF
TGTGCCAGCAGCCTCGGGGGTATGAACACTGAAGCTTTCTTT
>TRBJ1-2|once|.|TRBV20-1
CSGGDTYGYTF
TGCAGTGGGGGGGACACCTATGGCTACACCTTC
>TRBJ2-1|.|.|TRBV5-4
CASSPVSYNEQFF
TGTGCCAGCAGCCCCGTGAGCTACAATGAGCAGTTCTTC
>TRBJ1-1|.|.|TRBV13
CASSFGRRGEAFF
TGTGCCAGCAGCTTCGGACGGCGGGGTGAAGCTTTCTTT
>TRBJ2-7|.|.|TRBV28
CASSPGRGGYEQYF
TGTGCCAGCAGTCCGGGCAGGGGTGGGTACGAGCAGTACTTC
>TRBJ1-2|.|.|TRBV6-6
CASSFRGRENYGYTF
TGTGCCAGCAGTTTTCGAGGCAGGGAGAACTATGGCTACACCTTC
>TRBJ1-2|.|.|TRBV5-1
CASSLEARGYGYTF
TGCGCCAGCAGCTTGGAGGCGAGGGGGTATGGCTACACCTTC
>TRBJ1-5|.|.|TRBV10-2
CASSDSSGNQPQHF
TGCGCCAGCAGTGATAGTTCCGGCAATCAGCCCCAGCATTTT
>TRBJ2-5|.|.|TRBV7-7
CASGGQERLGSPQYF
TGTGCCAGCGGCGGACAAGAGAGGCTCGGGAGTCCCCAGTACTTC
>TRBJ1-2|.|.|TRBV27
CASSLRAWGYGYTF
TGTGCCAGCAGTTTGAGGGCCTGGGGATATGGCTACACCTTC
>TRBJ1-1|.|.|TRBV20-1
CSVGTEAFF
TGCAGTGTTGGCACTGAAGCTTTCTTT
>TRBJ2-1|.|.|TRBV5-5
CASSLGPPAEQFF
TGTGCCAGCAGCTTGGGACCCCCCGCTGAGCAGTTCTTC
>TRBJ1-4|.|.|TRBV21-1
CASSKAPGESGSTNEKLFF
TGTGCCAGCAGCAAAGCGCCAGGGGAAAGTGGGTCAACTAATGAAAAACTGTTTTTT
>TRBJ2-1|once|.|TRBV11-2
CASSWGQDLNEQFF
TGTGCCAGCAGCTGGGGGCAGGATTTGAATGAGCAGTTCTTC
>TRBJ1-1|few|TRBD1|TRBV3-1/TRBV3-2
CARGTGNVPEAFF
TGTGCCAGAGGGACAGGGAATGTGCCTGAAGCTTTCTTT
>TRBJ2-7|.|.|TRBV2
CATLPGDSYEQYF
TGTGCCACCCTCCCAGGTGACTCCTACGAGCAGTACTTC
>TRBJ1-6|.|TRBD1|TRBV28
CASSPGQAGNSPLHF
TGTGCCAGCAGCCCCGGACAGGCTGGTAATTCACCCCTCCACTTT
>TRBJ2-5|.|.|TRBV11-1
CASSLSIAQETQYF
TGTGCCAGCAGCTTATCAATAGCACAAGAGACCCAGTACTTC
>TRBJ2-7|.|TRBD1|TRBV5-1
CASSLSRQGTSYEQYF
TGCGCCAGCAGCTTGTCTCGACAGGGAACGTCCTACGAGCAGTACTTC
>TRBJ1-2|.|TRBD1|TRBV3-1/TRBV3-2
CASSKDRVWGYTF
TGTGCCAGCAGCAAGGACAGGGTATGGGGCTACACCTTC
>TRBJ1-5|.|.|TRBV28
CASSFWGMGNQPQHF
TGTGCCAGCAGTTTCTGGGGTATGGGCAATCAGCCCCAGCATTTT
>TRBJ2-2|once|.|TRBV4-1
CASSQEGASPGELFF
TGCGCCAGCAGCCAAGAGGGGGCAAGTCCCGGGGAGCTGTTTTTT
>TRBJ2-3|.|.|TRBV19
CASSNPGVLSTDTQYF
TGTGCCAGTAGTAACCCCGGGGTCCTTAGCACAGATACGCAGTATTTT
>TRBJ1-6|.|TRBD1|TRBV25-1
CASTPDRGYNSPLHF
TGTGCCAGCACCCCCGACAGGGGGTATAATTCACCCCTCCACTTT
>TRBJ1-1|once|TRBD1|TRBV10-3
CAISEISGTGGRNTEAFF
TGTGCCATCAGTGAGATCTCCGGGACAGGGGGCCGTAACACTGAAGCTTTCTTT
>TRBJ1-4|.|.|TRBV7-3
CASRIGLTTNEKLFF
TGTGCCAGCCGCATCGGTCTGACAACTAATGAAAAACTGTTTTTT
>TRBJ1-1|.|TRBD1|TRBV7-2
CASSFRQGSTEAFF
TGTGCCAGCAGCTTCAGACAGGGGAGCACTGAAGCTTTCTTT
>TRBJ2-3|.|.|TRBV18
CASSRQGSTDTQYF
TGTGCCAGCTCCCGGCAGGGGTCCACAGATACGCAGTATTTT
>TRBJ1-2|.|TRBD1|TRBV11-2
CASSPGQGAGYTF
TGTGCCAGCAGCCCGGGACAGGGGGCTGGCTACACCTTC
>TRBJ1-4|.|.|TRBV6-6
CAAGRGEDQKLFF
TGTGCCGCTGGGAGAGGGGAGGACCAAAAACTGTTTTTT
>TRBJ1-1|.|TRBD1|TRBV7-2
CASSSRQGRYGTEAFF
TGTGCCAGCAGCTCCAGACAGGGGCGTTACGGGACTGAAGCTTTCTTT
>TRBJ1-1|few|TRBD1|TRBV2
CASSASGQPRDTEAFF
TGTGCCAGCAGTGCGTCGGGACAGCCCAGGGACACTGAAGCTTTCTTT
>TRBJ1-5|.|TRBD1|TRBV27
CASSQDREEGQPQHF
TGTGCCAGCAGTCAAGACAGGGAAGAAGGTCAGCCCCAGCATTTT
>TRBJ2-6|.|.|TRBV5-1
CASSSTGANVLTF
TGCGCCAGCAGTTCTACTGGGGCCAACGTCCTGACTTTC
>TRBJ1-3|.|.|TRBV19
CASSIGQPGTIYF
TGTGCCAGTAGTATCGGACAGCCGGGGACCATATATTTT